The sequence of this T cell receptor (beta chain) was determined in a study of OX40 agonist ivuxolimab in advanced cancers. Study-level background: In this trial design, patients received ivuxolimab intravenously at 0.01 to 10 mg/kg every 2 weeks.

The data were produced by immunoSEQ multiplex PCR, yet TCRdb's version contains in-frame clones alone and is incomplete. The sample carries around 66,000 clones, around 89% recorded once. Study results and limitations: Blood T cells, both CD4+ and CD8+, expanded clonally by week 6 at 0.1 to 3.0 mg/kg.

Points on this clone: The antigen is unknown.

CDR1 is SEHNR, CDR2 FQNEAQ, per germline (reference sequence). V lost 1 base and J 2 bases, leaving 5 bases between the germline ends. This CDR3 comprises 13 residues. Sequenced here: CD4+ or CD8+ T cells sorted from blood, sampled in a trial of the OX40 agonist ivuxolimab. The TCR originated in an adult with an advanced solid tumor such as melanoma, head and neck, liver or kidney cancer. The chain joins TRBV7-9 to TRBJ1-1; no reliable D call. The CDR3 reads CASSLVENTEAFF. The CDR3 DNA sequence: TGTGCCAGCAGCTTAGTAGAAAACACTGAAGCTTTCTTT.